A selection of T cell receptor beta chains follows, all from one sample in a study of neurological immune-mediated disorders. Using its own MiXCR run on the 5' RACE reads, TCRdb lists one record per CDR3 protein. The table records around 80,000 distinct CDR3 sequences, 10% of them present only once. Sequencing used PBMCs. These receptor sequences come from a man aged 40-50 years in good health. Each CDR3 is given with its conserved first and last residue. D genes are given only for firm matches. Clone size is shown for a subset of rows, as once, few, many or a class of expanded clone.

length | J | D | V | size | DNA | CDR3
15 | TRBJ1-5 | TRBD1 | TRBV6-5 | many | TGTGCCAGCAGTCCCTCGGGACAGGGGAATCAGCCCCAGCATTTT | CASSPSGQGNQPQHF
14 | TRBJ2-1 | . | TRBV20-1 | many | TGCAGTGCTAGAGATTTATTTGAAGGGTATGAGCAGTTCTTC | CSARDLFEGYEQFF
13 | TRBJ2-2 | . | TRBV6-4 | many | TGTGCCAGCAGTGAGTCGGGGAACGGGGAGCTGTTTTTT | CASSESGNGELFF
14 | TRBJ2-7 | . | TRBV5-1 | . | TGCGCCAGCAGCTTGCGCGACCCGACCATCGAGCAGTACTTC | CASSLRDPTIEQYF
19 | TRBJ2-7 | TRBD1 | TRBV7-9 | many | TGTGCCAGCAGCTTCCGGACAGGGAGTCCATCCGGCGGGGTTTACGAGCAGTACTTC | CASSFRTGSPSGGVYEQYF
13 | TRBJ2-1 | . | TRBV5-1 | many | TGCGCCAGCAGCTTGGTGAGCCCCCGGGAGCAGTTCTTC | CASSLVSPREQFF
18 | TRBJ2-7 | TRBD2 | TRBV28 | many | TGTGCCAGCAGTTTCTTCCCCGCGGGAGGCTTCAGCTCCTACGAGCAGTACTTC | CASSFFPAGGFSSYEQYF
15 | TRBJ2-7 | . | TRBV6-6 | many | TGTGCCAGCAGTTATACGGGAGTTGGGGTGGACGAGCAGTACTTC | CASSYTGVGVDEQYF
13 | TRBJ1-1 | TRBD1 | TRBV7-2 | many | TGTGCCAGCAGCTTAGGGGGACAGAGTGAAGCTTTCTTT | CASSLGGQSEAFF
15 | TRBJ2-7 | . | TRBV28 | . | TGTGCCAGCAGTTTAGAGGTCGGGGTTCACTGCGAGCAGTACTTC | CASSLEVGVHCEQYF
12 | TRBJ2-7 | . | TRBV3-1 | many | TGTGCCAGCAGCCAAAAAAGGTTCGAGCAGTACTTC | CASSQKRFEQYF
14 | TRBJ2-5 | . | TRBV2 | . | TGTGCCAGCAGTGATCGGACAATAAAGGAGACCCAGTACTTC | CASSDRTIKETQYF
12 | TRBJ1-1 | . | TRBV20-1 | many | TGCAGCGCCCGGGCCGGGGACACTGAAGCTTTCTTT | CSARAGDTEAFF
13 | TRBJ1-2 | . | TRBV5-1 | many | TGCGCCAGCAGCCCGACGACAGCCTATGGCTACACCTTC | CASSPTTAYGYTF
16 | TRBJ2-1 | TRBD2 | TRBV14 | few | TGTGCCAGCAGCCAAGCCCCACTAGCGGTTTACAATGAGCAGTTCTTC | CASSQAPLAVYNEQFF
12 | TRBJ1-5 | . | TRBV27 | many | TGTGCCAGCAGTTTCCGGGGTCAGCCCCAGCATTTT | CASSFRGQPQHF
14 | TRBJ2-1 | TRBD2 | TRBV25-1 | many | TGTGCCAGTGGGACTAGCGGCCTCTCCAATGAGCAGTTCTTC | CASGTSGLSNEQFF
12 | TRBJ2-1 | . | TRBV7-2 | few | TGTGCCAGCAGCCGCCCTGACCGAGAGCAGTTCTTC | CASSRPDREQFF
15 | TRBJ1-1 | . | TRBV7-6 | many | TGTGCCAGCAGCTCCAGGGTGGGGGCAAACACTGAAGCTTTCTTT | CASSSRVGANTEAFF
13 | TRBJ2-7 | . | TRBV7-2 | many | TGTGCCAGCAGCCCGCCGGCCCTGGGACTGCAGTACTTC | CASSPPALGLQYF
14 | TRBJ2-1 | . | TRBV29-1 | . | TGCAGCGTTGGACCCCCGGGGCTCCCAAATGAGCAGTTCTTC | CSVGPPGLPNEQFF
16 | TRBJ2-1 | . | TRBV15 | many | TGTGCCACCAGCAGACTCACAGGGCCCGACTACAATGAGCAGTTCTTC | CATSRLTGPDYNEQFF
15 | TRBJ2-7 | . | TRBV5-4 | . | TGTGCCAGCAGCCCATTCCGGGAATCCGGCGACGAGCAGTACTTC | CASSPFRESGDEQYF
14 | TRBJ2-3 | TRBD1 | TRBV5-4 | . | TGTGCCAGCAGCCCCGGACAGGAAACAGATACGCAGTATTTT | CASSPGQETDTQYF
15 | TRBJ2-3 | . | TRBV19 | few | TGTGCCAGTAGTTCCCGACAGTCTTTCACAGATACGCAGTATTTT | CASSSRQSFTDTQYF
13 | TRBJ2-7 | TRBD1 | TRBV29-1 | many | TGCAGCGTTGAGGGACAGGGGGGCTACGAGCAGTACTTC | CSVEGQGGYEQYF
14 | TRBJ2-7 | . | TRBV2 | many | TGTGCCAGCAGTGAAGCCGCCTACTCCTACGAGCAGTACTTC | CASSEAAYSYEQYF
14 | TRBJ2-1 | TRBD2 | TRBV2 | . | TGTGCCAGCAGGGGGACTAGCTGGGGTCATGAGCAGTTCTTC | CASRGTSWGHEQFF
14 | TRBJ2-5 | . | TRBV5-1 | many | TGCGCCAGCAGCTTTAGGGGTCAAGACGAGACCCAGTACTTC | CASSFRGQDETQYF
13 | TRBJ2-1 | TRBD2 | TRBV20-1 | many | TGCAGTGCTAGGGGGGGAGCGGGAGCTGAGCAGTTCTTC | CSARGGAGAEQFF
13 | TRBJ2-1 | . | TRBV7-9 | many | TGTGCCAGCAGCTTAGTCGAGGGGGGTGAGCAGTTCTTC | CASSLVEGGEQFF
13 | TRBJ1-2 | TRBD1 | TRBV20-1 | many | TGCAGTGCTAGGGGGGAACAGGGGGGTGGCTACACCTTC | CSARGEQGGGYTF
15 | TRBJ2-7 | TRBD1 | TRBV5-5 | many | TGTGCCAGCAGCTTACAGGCCAGGGGGATATACGAGCAGTACTTC | CASSLQARGIYEQYF
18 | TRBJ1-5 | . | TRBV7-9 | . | TGTGCCAGCAGCCGCGTCACAGGTCCTCGTAGCAGCAATCAGCCCCAGCATTTT | CASSRVTGPRSSNQPQHF
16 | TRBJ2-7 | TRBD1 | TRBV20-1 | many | TGCAGTGCTAGAGACCAAGGCGGGACAGGTAGGATCGAGCAGTACTTC | CSARDQGGTGRIEQYF
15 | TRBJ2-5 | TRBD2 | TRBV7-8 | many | TGTGCCAACGGCGGTAGCGGGGGGACCCAAGAGACCCAGTACTTC | CANGGSGGTQETQYF
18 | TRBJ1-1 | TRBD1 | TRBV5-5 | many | TGTGCCAGCAGCCGACAGGGGGGAGGCTATTTTGGGGGTTCTGAAGCTTTCTTT | CASSRQGGGYFGGSEAFF
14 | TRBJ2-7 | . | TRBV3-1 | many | TGTGCCAGCAGCCGAAAAGGGTTCCCCTACGAGCAGTACTTC | CASSRKGFPYEQYF
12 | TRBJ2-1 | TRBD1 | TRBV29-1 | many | TGCAGCGTAGACAGGGGTAATAATGAGCAGTTCTTC | CSVDRGNNEQFF
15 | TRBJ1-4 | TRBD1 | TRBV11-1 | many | TGTGCCAGCAGCTTCCCGGGACAGGGAGATGAAAAACTGTTTTTT | CASSFPGQGDEKLFF
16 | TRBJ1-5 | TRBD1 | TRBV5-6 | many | TGTGCCAGCAGCCTGGGACAGGGGTTAATCGGTCAGCCCCAGCATTTT | CASSLGQGLIGQPQHF
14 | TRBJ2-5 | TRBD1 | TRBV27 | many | TGTGCCAGCAGTCAAGGACAGGGGAGGGAGACCCAGTACTTC | CASSQGQGRETQYF
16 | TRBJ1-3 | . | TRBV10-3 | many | TGTGCCATCAGTGAGTCGGGGGGCAGCTCTGGAAACACCATATATTTT | CAISESGGSSGNTIYF
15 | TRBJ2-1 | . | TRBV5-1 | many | TGCGCCAGCAGACTGGAGGGACAGATCTACAATGAGCAGTTCTTC | CASRLEGQIYNEQFF
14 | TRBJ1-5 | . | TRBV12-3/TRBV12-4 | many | TGTGCCAGCAGTTCAATAGGAAGCAATCAGCCCCAGCATTTT | CASSSIGSNQPQHF
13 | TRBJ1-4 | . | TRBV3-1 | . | TGTGCCAGCAGCCGCGAATTTAATGAAAAACTGTTTTTT | CASSREFNEKLFF
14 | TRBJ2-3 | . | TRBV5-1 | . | TGCGCCAGCAGCCCGGGAAGAAGCATAGATACGCAGTATTTT | CASSPGRSIDTQYF
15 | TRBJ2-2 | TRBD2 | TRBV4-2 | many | TGTGCCAGCAGCCACGAAGACGGGAGGGCCGGGGAGCTGTTTTTT | CASSHEDGRAGELFF
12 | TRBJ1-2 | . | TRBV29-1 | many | TGCAGCGTTGAAGTAGGAGTGCGTGGCTACACCTTC | CSVEVGVRGYTF
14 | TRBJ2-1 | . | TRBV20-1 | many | TGCAGTGCTAGAGTAGGGACCCTGAGCAATGAGCAGTTCTTC | CSARVGTLSNEQFF
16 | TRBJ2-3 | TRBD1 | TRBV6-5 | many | TGTGCCAGCAGGACGACAGGGGGAAAATACACAGATACGCAGTATTTT | CASRTTGGKYTDTQYF
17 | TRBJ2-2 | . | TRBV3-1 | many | TGTGCCAGCAGCCAAGGTCAAGTGAAGGGAGCGTCCGGGGAGCTGTTTTTT | CASSQGQVKGASGELFF
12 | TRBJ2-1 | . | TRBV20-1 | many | TGCAGTGCCCTCACCCGGTTGGCTGAGCAGTTCTTC | CSALTRLAEQFF